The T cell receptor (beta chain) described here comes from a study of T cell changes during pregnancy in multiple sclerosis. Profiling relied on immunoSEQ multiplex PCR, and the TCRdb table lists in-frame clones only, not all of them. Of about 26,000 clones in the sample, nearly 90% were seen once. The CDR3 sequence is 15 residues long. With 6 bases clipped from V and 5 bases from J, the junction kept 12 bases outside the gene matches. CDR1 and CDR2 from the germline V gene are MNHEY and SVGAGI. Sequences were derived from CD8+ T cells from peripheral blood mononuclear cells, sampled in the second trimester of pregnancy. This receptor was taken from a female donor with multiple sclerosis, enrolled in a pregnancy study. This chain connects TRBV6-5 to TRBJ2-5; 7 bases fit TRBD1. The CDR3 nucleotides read TGTGCCAGCAGGCCCTTGACAGGGTCAGGGGAGACCCAGTACTTC. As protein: CASRPLTGSGETQYF.